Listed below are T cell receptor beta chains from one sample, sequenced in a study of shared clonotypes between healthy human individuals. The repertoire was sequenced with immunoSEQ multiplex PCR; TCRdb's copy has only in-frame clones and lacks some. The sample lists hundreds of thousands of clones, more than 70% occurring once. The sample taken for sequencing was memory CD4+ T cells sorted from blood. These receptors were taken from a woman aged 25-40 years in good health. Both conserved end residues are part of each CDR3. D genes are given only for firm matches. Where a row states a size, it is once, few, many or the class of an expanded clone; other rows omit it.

CDR3aa: CASSVAGQFTEAFF
CDR3nt: TGTGCCAGCAGTGTTGCCGGACAGTTCACTGAAGCTTTCTTT
j_gene: TRBJ1-1
len: 14
d_gene: NA
abundance: NA
v_gene: TRBV6-1

CDR3aa: CASRLWGPGQPQHF
CDR3nt: TGTGCCAGCAGGTTATGGGGACCCGGTCAGCCCCAGCATTTT
j_gene: TRBJ1-5
len: 14
d_gene: NA
abundance: NA
v_gene: TRBV2

CDR3aa: CASSITGQSGIGELFF
CDR3nt: TGCGCCAGCAGCATAACAGGACAGTCCGGAATCGGGGAGCTGTTTTTT
j_gene: TRBJ2-2
len: 16
d_gene: NA
abundance: NA
v_gene: TRBV4-1

CDR3aa: CASSETGGIYEQYF
CDR3nt: TGTGCCAGCAGTGAAACAGGGGGCATTTACGAGCAGTACTTC
j_gene: TRBJ2-7
len: 14
d_gene: TRBD1
abundance: few
v_gene: TRBV6-1

CDR3aa: CASSVASGRRNEQFF
CDR3nt: TGTGCCAGCAGCGTAGCTAGCGGGAGACGCAATGAGCAGTTCTTC
j_gene: TRBJ2-1
len: 15
d_gene: TRBD2
abundance: NA
v_gene: TRBV9

CDR3aa: CASSLAVSWDRGRETQYF
CDR3nt: TGTGCCAGCAGCTTAGCAGTATCCTGGGACAGGGGGCGCGAGACCCAGTACTTC
j_gene: TRBJ2-5
len: 18
d_gene: TRBD1
abundance: NA
v_gene: TRBV7-9

CDR3aa: CASSFISKGSNTEAFF
CDR3nt: TGTGCCAGCAGTTTTATTAGCAAAGGGAGCAACACTGAAGCTTTCTTT
j_gene: TRBJ1-1
len: 16
d_gene: NA
abundance: once
v_gene: TRBV28

CDR3aa: CASSLRGEGYNEQFF
CDR3nt: TGTGCCAGCAGTTTACGAGGGGAAGGGTACAATGAGCAGTTCTTC
j_gene: TRBJ2-1
len: 15
d_gene: NA
abundance: NA
v_gene: TRBV28

CDR3aa: CASSFPSSYEQYF
CDR3nt: TGTGCCAGCAGCTTCCCCAGCTCCTACGAGCAGTACTTC
j_gene: TRBJ2-7
len: 13
d_gene: NA
abundance: NA
v_gene: TRBV7-9

CDR3aa: CASSPSGDRVEAFF
CDR3nt: TGTGCCAGCTCACCAAGCGGGGACAGGGTTGAAGCTTTCTTT
j_gene: TRBJ1-1
len: 14
d_gene: TRBD1
abundance: once
v_gene: TRBV18

CDR3aa: CSVEDRSEHTGELFF
CDR3nt: TGCAGCGTTGAAGATCGTTCGGAACACACCGGGGAGCTGTTTTTT
j_gene: TRBJ2-2
len: 15
d_gene: NA
abundance: NA
v_gene: TRBV29-1

CDR3aa: CASNFQRGYGTGELFF
CDR3nt: TGTGCCAGTAACTTCCAAAGGGGCTACGGCACCGGGGAGCTGTTTTTT
j_gene: TRBJ2-2
len: 16
d_gene: NA
abundance: NA
v_gene: TRBV19

CDR3aa: CASSGVGAYEQYF
CDR3nt: TGTGCCAGCAGTGGGGTGGGAGCGTACGAGCAGTACTTC
j_gene: TRBJ2-7
len: 13
d_gene: NA
abundance: NA
v_gene: TRBV6-1

CDR3aa: CASSKGNEQFF
CDR3nt: TGTGCCAGCAGCAAGGGGAATGAGCAGTTCTTC
j_gene: TRBJ2-1
len: 11
d_gene: NA
abundance: NA
v_gene: TRBV11-3

CDR3aa: CASSKQGTSAPQETQYF
CDR3nt: TGTGCCAGCAGCAAGCAGGGGACTAGCGCACCCCAAGAGACCCAGTACTTC
j_gene: TRBJ2-5
len: 17
d_gene: TRBD2
abundance: once
v_gene: TRBV5-4

CDR3aa: CASSLAGGETQYF
CDR3nt: TGTGCCAGTTCACTAGCGGGGGGGGAGACCCAGTACTTC
j_gene: TRBJ2-5
len: 13
d_gene: TRBD2
abundance: once
v_gene: TRBV19

CDR3aa: CASTIAGTGGYGYTF
CDR3nt: TGTGCCAGCACTATAGCCGGGACAGGAGGCTATGGCTACACCTTC
j_gene: TRBJ1-2
len: 15
d_gene: TRBD1
abundance: NA
v_gene: TRBV7-9

CDR3aa: CSATGVSSTEAFF
CDR3nt: TGCAGCGCCACAGGGGTATCGAGCACTGAAGCTTTCTTT
j_gene: TRBJ1-1
len: 13
d_gene: TRBD1
abundance: few
v_gene: TRBV29-1

CDR3aa: CASSLSRDLSTDTQYF
CDR3nt: TGCGCCAGCAGCTTGTCTCGGGACCTCAGCACAGATACGCAGTATTTT
j_gene: TRBJ2-3
len: 16
d_gene: NA
abundance: many
v_gene: TRBV5-1

CDR3aa: CASGREAETQYF
CDR3nt: TGTGCCAGCGGGAGGGAGGCTGAGACCCAGTACTTC
j_gene: TRBJ2-5
len: 12
d_gene: TRBD2
abundance: NA
v_gene: TRBV2

CDR3aa: CVRSHKKLAGGSDEQYF
CDR3nt: TGTGTCAGAAGCCATAAAAAACTAGCGGGAGGGTCTGACGAGCAGTACTTC
j_gene: TRBJ2-7
len: 17
d_gene: NA
abundance: NA
v_gene: TRBV7-5

CDR3aa: CASSLDSGIQETQYF
CDR3nt: TGTGCCAGCAGCTTGGATAGCGGGATCCAAGAGACCCAGTACTTC
j_gene: TRBJ2-5
len: 15
d_gene: TRBD2
abundance: NA
v_gene: TRBV5-4

CDR3aa: CASSPGLSGIGELFF
CDR3nt: TGTGCCAGCTCACCAGGCTTGAGCGGGATCGGGGAGCTGTTTTTT
j_gene: TRBJ2-2
len: 15
d_gene: TRBD2
abundance: NA
v_gene: TRBV18

CDR3aa: CASSMVVSTGPNEQFF
CDR3nt: TGCGCCAGCAGCATGGTTGTGTCGACAGGGCCTAATGAGCAGTTCTTC
j_gene: TRBJ2-1
len: 16
d_gene: TRBD1
abundance: NA
v_gene: TRBV5-1

CDR3aa: CASSQDSGRYGYTF
CDR3nt: TGCGCCAGCAGCCAAGACTCAGGGCGCTATGGCTACACCTTC
j_gene: TRBJ1-2
len: 14
d_gene: NA
abundance: NA
v_gene: TRBV4-1

CDR3aa: CASSFRANPPEQYF
CDR3nt: TGTGCCAGCAGCTTCCGTGCAAACCCTCCCGAGCAGTACTTC
j_gene: TRBJ2-7
len: 14
d_gene: NA
abundance: NA
v_gene: TRBV11-2

CDR3aa: CASSPLGSQETQYF
CDR3nt: TGTGCCAGCTCACCACTTGGCAGCCAAGAGACCCAGTACTTC
j_gene: TRBJ2-5
len: 14
d_gene: NA
abundance: NA
v_gene: TRBV18

CDR3aa: CASSLGGGFSYNEQFF
CDR3nt: TGTGCCAGCAGCTTAGGAGGGGGGTTCTCCTACAATGAGCAGTTCTTC
j_gene: TRBJ2-1
len: 16
d_gene: NA
abundance: NA
v_gene: TRBV7-9

CDR3aa: CASSPIETHEQYF
CDR3nt: TGTGCCAGCAGCCCTATAGAGACCCACGAGCAGTACTTC
j_gene: TRBJ2-7
len: 13
d_gene: NA
abundance: NA
v_gene: TRBV14

CDR3aa: CASSLKREQYF
CDR3nt: TGTGCCAGCAGCTTAAAACGGGAGCAGTACTTC
j_gene: TRBJ2-7
len: 11
d_gene: NA
abundance: NA
v_gene: TRBV7-9

CDR3aa: CASSLGDRDSNEQFF
CDR3nt: TGCGCCAGCAGCTTAGGGGACAGGGATAGTAATGAGCAGTTCTTC
j_gene: TRBJ2-1
len: 15
d_gene: TRBD1
abundance: NA
v_gene: TRBV5-1

CDR3aa: CASTPRQGRGEQFF
CDR3nt: TGTGCCAGCACTCCGCGACAGGGGAGAGGTGAGCAGTTCTTC
j_gene: TRBJ2-1
len: 14
d_gene: TRBD1
abundance: NA
v_gene: TRBV27

CDR3aa: CASSSGDEQFF
CDR3nt: TGTGCCAGTAGTTCGGGGGATGAGCAGTTCTTC
j_gene: TRBJ2-1
len: 11
d_gene: NA
abundance: NA
v_gene: TRBV19

CDR3aa: CASSLGQGQTYEQYF
CDR3nt: TGTGCCAGCTCACTCGGACAGGGGCAAACCTACGAGCAGTACTTC
j_gene: TRBJ2-7
len: 15
d_gene: TRBD1
abundance: NA
v_gene: TRBV18

CDR3aa: CSVWNRVKDTQYF
CDR3nt: TGCAGCGTTTGGAACAGGGTGAAAGATACGCAGTATTTT
j_gene: TRBJ2-3
len: 13
d_gene: NA
abundance: NA
v_gene: TRBV29-1

CDR3aa: CASSLDSGSIEAFF
CDR3nt: TGTGCCAGCAGCCTGGACTCAGGATCGATTGAAGCTTTCTTT
j_gene: TRBJ1-1
len: 14
d_gene: NA
abundance: NA
v_gene: TRBV6-6

CDR3aa: CASSPRSGTSDYEQYF
CDR3nt: TGTGCCAGCTCACCTCGTTCCGGGACCTCGGACTACGAGCAGTACTTC
j_gene: TRBJ2-7
len: 16
d_gene: NA
abundance: NA
v_gene: TRBV18

CDR3aa: CASSIAPTVRDYEQYF
CDR3nt: TGTGCCAGTAGTATAGCCCCGACAGTCCGTGACTACGAGCAGTACTTC
j_gene: TRBJ2-7
len: 16
d_gene: NA
abundance: NA
v_gene: TRBV19

CDR3aa: CASSSRRMNTEAFF
CDR3nt: TGTGCCAGCAGCTCTCGACGGATGAACACTGAAGCTTTCTTT
j_gene: TRBJ1-1
len: 14
d_gene: NA
abundance: NA
v_gene: TRBV7-2

CDR3aa: CASSEAGTGGTEAFF
CDR3nt: TGTGCCAGCAGTGAAGCCGGGACAGGGGGCACTGAAGCTTTCTTT
j_gene: TRBJ1-1
len: 15
d_gene: TRBD1
abundance: few
v_gene: TRBV6-1

CDR3aa: CASSFDRSSYEQYF
CDR3nt: TGCGCCAGCAGTTTTGACAGGAGCTCCTACGAGCAGTACTTC
j_gene: TRBJ2-7
len: 14
d_gene: NA
abundance: NA
v_gene: TRBV5-1